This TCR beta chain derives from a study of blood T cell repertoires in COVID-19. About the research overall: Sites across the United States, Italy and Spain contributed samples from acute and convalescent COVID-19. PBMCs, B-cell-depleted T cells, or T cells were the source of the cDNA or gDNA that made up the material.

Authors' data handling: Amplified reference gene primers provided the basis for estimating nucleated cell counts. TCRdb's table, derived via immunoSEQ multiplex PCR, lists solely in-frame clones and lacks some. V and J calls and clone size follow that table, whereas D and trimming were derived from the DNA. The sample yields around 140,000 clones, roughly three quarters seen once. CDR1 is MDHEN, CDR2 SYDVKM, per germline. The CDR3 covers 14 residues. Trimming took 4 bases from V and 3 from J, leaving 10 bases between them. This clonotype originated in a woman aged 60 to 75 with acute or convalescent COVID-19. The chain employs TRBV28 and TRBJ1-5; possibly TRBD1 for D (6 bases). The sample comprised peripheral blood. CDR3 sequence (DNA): TGTGCCAGCAGTTGGGCAGGGGACAATCAGCCCCAGCATTTT. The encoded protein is CASSWAGDNQPQHF.